This T cell receptor beta chain was captured by sequencing in a study of T cells in localized non-small cell lung cancer. Regarding the study as a whole: Among the tissues sampled, uninvolved adjacent lung had the highest T cell clonality, above tumor. The appearance of a median approximately 57 of the top 100 tumor clones was seen in adjacent lung. One tumor region alone was sequenced, and heterogeneity therefore remains possible.

For this clone: Its antigen is still unknown.

Profiled with immunoSEQ multiplex PCR; TCRdb holds only in-frame clones, not every one. This table has 40,000 to 50,000 clones, roughly 90% appearing once. This sample comprised peripheral blood, obtained before any cancer treatment. This receptor was identified in a female donor aged 60 or older with stage I squamous cell lung carcinoma.

The chain's CDR3 is CARSLVGWYGYTF. CDR3 bases: TGTGCCAGAAGCTTAGTGGGCTGGTATGGCTACACCTTC. The V and J genes are TRBV5-3 and TRBJ1-2; D gene ambiguous. TRBV5-3 counts as an open reading frame of uncertain function. Trimming stripped 2 bases from V and 5 bases from J, with 10 bases between. The CDR3 spans 13 residues.